This TCR beta chain derives from a study of blood T cell repertoires in COVID-19. Study-wide context: In each case, the material was cDNA or gDNA derived from T cells, B-cell-depleted T cells, or PBMCs.

Those enrolled, adults aged 18 to 89 years, came from 20 to 25 US areas. Grouping used clinical history reported by participants in a survey and questionnaire. Germline loops: CDR1 SNHLY, CDR2 FYNNEI. Trimming removed 7 bases from V and 1 base from J, with 9 bases in between. The CDR3 consists of 13 residues. Only in-frame clones appear in the TCRdb table, and some are missing; sequencing was by immunoSEQ multiplex PCR. Of about 220,000 clones in the sample, 88% were seen once. The clonotype comes from a woman younger than 45 who had recovered from COVID-19. The rearrangement uses TRBV2 and TRBJ2-3, with D perhaps matching TRBD2 (6 bases). Sequencing input: PBMCs or T cells enriched from blood (not recorded which). DNA for the CDR3: TGTGCCAGCATACCGGGAGGCACAGATACGCAGTATTTT. This sequence encodes CASIPGGTDTQYF. Together with reference TRBV2 and TRBJ2-3, the CDR3 gives the full variable domain: EPEVTQTPSHQVTQMGQEVILRCVPISNHLYFYWYRQILGQKVEFLVSFYNNEISEKSEIFDDQFSVERPDGSNFTLKIRSTKLEDSAMYFCASIPGGTDTQYFGPGTRLTVL.